The source of this TCR beta chain is a study of T-cell reconstitution after alpha-beta-depleted transplantation in children (dated by TCRdb to about 2016). With regard to the full study: Using TCR repertoire profiling, the study followed T-cell immune reconstitution in a quantitative way in children after TCRalphabeta/CD19-depleted allogeneic hematopoietic cell transplantation.

In the germline V gene, CDR1 corresponds to KGHSH and CDR2 to LQKENI. Spanning cysteine to phenylalanine, the CDR3 consists of 15 amino acids. Just the 45-base CDR3 DNA is kept, in frame starting at base 1. Relative to germline, V is missing 5 bases and J is missing 0 bases, with 3 bases of the junction outside any gene match. The method behind the library was PCR. Sequencing was carried out with an Illumina HiSeq 2500. To normalize quantification of the TCRbeta repertoire, the TCR libraries were built with molecular barcoding that relied on unique molecular identifiers. In TCRdb, the public reads were trimmed at Q25 with fastp and aligned with MiXCR, with productive beta chains retained. Rows are unified per CDR3 protein, each entry keeping the most common DNA and genes. The sample table shows 200,000 to 300,000 distinct CDR3 sequences, and around 12% are seen once. Around 2.5% of the sample comes from the top ten.

The sample holds many counts of this clonotype. Its antigen target is currently unknown. Base qualities are missing; no much larger clone stands one base away. The input for sequencing was PBMCs from the stem cell graft donor, taken from the stem cell graft. This TCR came from a human donor who donated a stem cell graft to a child with acute lymphoblastic leukemia. The chain couples TRBV18 to TRBJ1-2; TRBD1 lines up with 10 middle nucleotides. The CDR3: CASSSGQGANYGYTF. DNA sequence: TGTGCCAGCTCATCAGGACAGGGGGCTAACTATGGCTACACCTTC.